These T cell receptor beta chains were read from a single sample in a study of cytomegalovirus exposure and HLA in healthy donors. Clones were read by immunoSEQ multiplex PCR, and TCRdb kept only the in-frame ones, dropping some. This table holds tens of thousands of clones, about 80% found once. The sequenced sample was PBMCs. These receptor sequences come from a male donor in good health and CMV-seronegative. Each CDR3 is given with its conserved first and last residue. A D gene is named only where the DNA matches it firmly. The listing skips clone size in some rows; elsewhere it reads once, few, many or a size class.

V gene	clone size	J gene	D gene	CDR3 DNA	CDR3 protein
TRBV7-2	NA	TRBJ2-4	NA	TGTGCCAGCAGCTTATCCGCGGTAGCCAAAAACATTCAGTACTTC	CASSLSAVAKNIQYF
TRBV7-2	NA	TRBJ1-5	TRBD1	TGTGCCAGCAGCTTAGACACAGGGGGCCCGCCCCAGCATTTT	CASSLDTGGPPQHF
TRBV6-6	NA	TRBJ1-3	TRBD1	TGTGCCAGCAGTTTCCGGGACAGGGACGGAAACACCATATATTTT	CASSFRDRDGNTIYF
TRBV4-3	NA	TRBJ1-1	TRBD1	TGCGCCAGCAGCCAAGGGGACAGGGACACTGAAGCTTTCTTT	CASSQGDRDTEAFF
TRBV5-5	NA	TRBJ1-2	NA	TGTGCCAGCAGCGAGGGATCTAACTATGGCTACACCTTC	CASSEGSNYGYTF
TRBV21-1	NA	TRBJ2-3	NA	TGTGCCAGCAGCAAAGGGACAGGGGAAACAGATACGCAGTATTTT	CASSKGTGETDTQYF
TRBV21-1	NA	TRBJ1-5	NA	TGTGCCAGCACCAAAATCCATTGGGACAGGCATGGGGGGTGGATAAATCAGCCCCAGCATTTT	CASTKIHWDRHGGWINQPQHF
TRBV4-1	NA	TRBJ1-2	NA	TGCGCCAGCAGCCTCACGGAGGGGCGGGGGGGCTACACCTTC	CASSLTEGRGGYTF
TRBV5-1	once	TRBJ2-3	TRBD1	TGCGCCAGCAGCTTAGAAGCGGACAGGGTTCCAGATACGCAGTATTTT	CASSLEADRVPDTQYF
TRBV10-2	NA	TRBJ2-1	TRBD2	TGCGCCAGCAGTGCGCGACTAGCGGGACATTACAATGAGCAGTTCTTC	CASSARLAGHYNEQFF
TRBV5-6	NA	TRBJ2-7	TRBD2	TGTGCCAGCAGCTTAGCGTGGCTAGCGGGACCTTACGAGCAGTACTTC	CASSLAWLAGPYEQYF
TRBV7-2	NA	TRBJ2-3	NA	TGTGCCAGCAGCCCATCCACAGATACGCAGTATTTT	CASSPSTDTQYF
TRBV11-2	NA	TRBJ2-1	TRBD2	TGTGCCAGCAGCTTGGACGGACTAGCGGGAGGGTACAATGAGCAGTTCTTC	CASSLDGLAGGYNEQFF
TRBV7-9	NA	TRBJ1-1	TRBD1	TGTGCCAGCAGCTACGCGGACAGGGGGGCCACTGAAGCTTTCTTT	CASSYADRGATEAFF
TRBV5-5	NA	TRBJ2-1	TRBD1	TGTGCCAGCAGCCGGGACAGCTACAATGAGCAGTTCTTC	CASSRDSYNEQFF
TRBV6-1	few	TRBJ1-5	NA	TGTGCCAGCACCATCAACAGGTTCCCGCCCCAGCATTTT	CASTINRFPPQHF
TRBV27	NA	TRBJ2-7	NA	TGTGCCAGCAGTTCCCCCGGGAACACCTACGAGCAGTACTTC	CASSSPGNTYEQYF
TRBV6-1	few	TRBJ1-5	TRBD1	TGTGCCAGCATTTCGACAGGGGGCGACCATCAGCCCCAGCATTTT	CASISTGGDHQPQHF
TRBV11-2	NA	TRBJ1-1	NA	TGTGCCAGCAGCTTCGGACTCCCGGGCACTGAAGCTTTCTTT	CASSFGLPGTEAFF
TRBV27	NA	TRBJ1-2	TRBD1	TGTGCCAGCAGTTTAAGACAGGGCGGCTTTTATGGCTACACCTTC	CASSLRQGGFYGYTF
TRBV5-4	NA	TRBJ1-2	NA	TGTGCCAGCAGCTCCGGGACATTACTGATTGGCTACACCTTC	CASSSGTLLIGYTF
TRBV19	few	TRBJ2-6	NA	TGTGCCAGTAGTACCGGGGGACGGGACAGATACTCTGGGGCCAACGTCCTGACTTTC	CASSTGGRDRYSGANVLTF
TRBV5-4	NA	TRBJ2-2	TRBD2	TGTGCCAGCAGCCGGACTAGCGGGGGGCCGGGGACCGGGGAGCTGTTTTTT	CASSRTSGGPGTGELFF